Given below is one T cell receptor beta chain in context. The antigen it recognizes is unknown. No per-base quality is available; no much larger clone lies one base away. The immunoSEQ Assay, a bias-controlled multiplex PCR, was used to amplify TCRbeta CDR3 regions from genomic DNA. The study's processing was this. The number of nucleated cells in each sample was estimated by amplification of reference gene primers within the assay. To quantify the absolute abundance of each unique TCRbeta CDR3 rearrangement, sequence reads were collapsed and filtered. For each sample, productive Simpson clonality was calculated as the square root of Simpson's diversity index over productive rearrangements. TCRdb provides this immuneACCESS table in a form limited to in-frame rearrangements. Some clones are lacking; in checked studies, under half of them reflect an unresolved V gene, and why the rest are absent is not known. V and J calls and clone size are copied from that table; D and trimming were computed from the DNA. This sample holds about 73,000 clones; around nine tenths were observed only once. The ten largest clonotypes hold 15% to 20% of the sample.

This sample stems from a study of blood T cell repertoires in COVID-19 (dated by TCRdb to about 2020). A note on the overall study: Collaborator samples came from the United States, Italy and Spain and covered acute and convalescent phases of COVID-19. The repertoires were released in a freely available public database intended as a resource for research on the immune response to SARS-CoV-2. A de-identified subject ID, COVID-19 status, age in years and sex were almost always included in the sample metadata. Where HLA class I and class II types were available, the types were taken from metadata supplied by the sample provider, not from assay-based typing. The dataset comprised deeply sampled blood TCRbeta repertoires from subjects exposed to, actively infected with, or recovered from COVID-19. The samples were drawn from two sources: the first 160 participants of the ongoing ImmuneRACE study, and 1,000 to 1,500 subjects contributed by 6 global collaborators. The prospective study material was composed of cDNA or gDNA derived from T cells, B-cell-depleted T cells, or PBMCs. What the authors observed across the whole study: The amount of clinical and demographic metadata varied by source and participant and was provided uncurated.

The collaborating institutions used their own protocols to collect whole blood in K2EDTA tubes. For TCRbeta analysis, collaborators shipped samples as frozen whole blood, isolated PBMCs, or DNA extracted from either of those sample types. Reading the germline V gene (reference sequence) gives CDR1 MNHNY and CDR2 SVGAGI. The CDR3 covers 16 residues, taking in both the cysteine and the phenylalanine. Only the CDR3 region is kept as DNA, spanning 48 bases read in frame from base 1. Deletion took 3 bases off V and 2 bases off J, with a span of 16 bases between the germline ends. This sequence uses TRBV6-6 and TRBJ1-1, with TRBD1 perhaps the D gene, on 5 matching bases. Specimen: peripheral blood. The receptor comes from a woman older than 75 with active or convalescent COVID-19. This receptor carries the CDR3 CASSYGPQDPNTEAFF. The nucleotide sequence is TGTGCCAGCAGTTATGGGCCACAGGACCCAAACACTGAAGCTTTCTTT.